The following is a TCR beta chain sequence with its context. Its specificity is not known. Bulk tumor genomic DNA, 450 to 750 ng per sample, was the template. Biopsy collection occurred during surgery, with several far-apart biopsies per primary tumor. Surgery that was curative in intent was performed on patients with untreated, newly diagnosed non-small cell lung cancer. These data belong to a study of immune heterogeneity within non-small cell lung tumors. Looking at the study overall: Tumor histology was classified as squamous cell carcinoma in several cases, non-squamous carcinoma in 10 and not otherwise specified in 1. Points from the study as a whole: Identical dominant CDR3 beta clonotypes were found recurring across a patient's tumor sites, along with site-unique high-frequency clones. For the most part, the T-cell receptor beta clonotypes present at high frequency were distinct from one individual patient to the next.

Using 32 V and 13 J primers, multiplex PCR amplified TCR beta CDR3. TCRdb reprocessed the multiplex PCR reads via MiXCR and lists one record per CDR3 protein. The sample carries more than 3,000 distinct CDR3 sequences, 25% to 30% recorded once. The clonotype was recovered from a man between 60 and 75 years old with non-small cell lung cancer. Sequencing used lung tumor tissue.

For the CDR3, the DNA is TGTGCCAGCAGTTACTCCCACTACAGCTCCTACAATGAGCAGTTCTTC. Translated: CASSYSHYSSYNEQFF. The V call is TRBV6-5, the J call TRBJ2-1; D gene uncertain. Trimming pared 0 bases from V and 0 bases from J, leaving 9 bases between. Germline V gives CDR1 MNHEY, CDR2 SVGAGI. The CDR3 loop spans 16 amino acids.